This TCR beta chain was captured in a study of shared clonotypes between healthy human individuals. Across the whole study: The plates for each donor numbered three CD4 naive, three CD4 memory, two CD8 naive and one CD8 memory. Overall study results and limits: The study found lower generation probabilities in non-shared clonotypes than in those shared by all four donors.

With respect to this clone: What it recognizes is unknown.

V gave up 3 bases and J gave up 0 bases; unmatched junction bases: 3. CDR1 is MNHEY, CDR2 SMNVEV, per germline (reference sequence). This CDR3 is built from 15 residues. Every immunoSEQ plate was one replicate of a subset's evenly spread DNA. Method: immunoSEQ multiplex PCR; TCRdb's copy keeps in-frame clones and lacks some. The sample shows approximately 1.5 million clones, 98% of them seen only once. This sequence originates from a man under 40 in good health. Sequences were obtained from naive CD4+ T cells sorted from blood. Regarding subset: CD45RA+ positively selected. The genes are TRBV27 and TRBJ2-7; 9 bases map to TRBD2. Here the CDR3 reads CASSFGLAPSYEQYF. CDR3 nucleotides: TGTGCCAGCAGTTTCGGACTAGCGCCCTCCTACGAGCAGTACTTC.